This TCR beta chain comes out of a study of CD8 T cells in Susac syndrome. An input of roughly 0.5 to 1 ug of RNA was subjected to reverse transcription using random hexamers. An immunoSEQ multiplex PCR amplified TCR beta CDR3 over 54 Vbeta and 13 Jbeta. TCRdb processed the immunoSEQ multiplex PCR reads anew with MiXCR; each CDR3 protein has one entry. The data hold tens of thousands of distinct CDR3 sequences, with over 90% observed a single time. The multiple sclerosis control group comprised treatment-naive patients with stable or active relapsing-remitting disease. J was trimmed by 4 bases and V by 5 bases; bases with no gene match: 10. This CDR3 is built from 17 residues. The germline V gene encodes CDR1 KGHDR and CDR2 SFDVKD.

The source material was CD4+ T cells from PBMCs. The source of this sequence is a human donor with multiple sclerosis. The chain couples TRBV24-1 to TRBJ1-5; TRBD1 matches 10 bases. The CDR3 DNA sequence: TGTGCCACCAGTGGTGCCGGGACAGGGGAAAGGAATCAGCCCCAGCATTTT. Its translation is CATSGAGTGERNQPQHF.